This is a list of T cell receptor beta chains from one sample in a study of T cell repertoires in cytomegalovirus infection. TCRdb passed the reads through MiXCR, listing each CDR3 protein once. The sample contains 700,000 to 900,000 distinct CDR3 sequences, almost 30% of which appear only once. No cognate antigen is known for these TCRs. The sample here was cultured CD8+ T cells from PBMCs, taken from culture after CMV antigen stimulation. These receptors originate from a human donor in good health (CMV status not recorded). Some clones in this sample may be carry-over from other donors' samples. Each CDR3 is given with its conserved first and last residue. Fields, in order: clone size, D gene, J gene, V gene, CDR3 DNA, CDR3 protein. D genes are given only for firm matches. Clone size is shown for a subset of rows, as once, few, many or a class of expanded clone.

size: once; D: TRBD1; J: TRBJ1-6; V: TRBV7-9; DNA: TGTGCCAGCACCCCAGGGGGCTGGGATTCACCCCTCCACTTT; CDR3: CASTPGGWDSPLHF
size: NA; D: NA; J: TRBJ1-1; V: TRBV6-6; DNA: TGTGCCAGCAGTTACAGCCCTGGAGGGGGTAGGCGCACTGAAGCTTTCTTT; CDR3: CASSYSPGGGRRTEAFF
size: once; D: NA; J: TRBJ2-2; V: TRBV6-6; DNA: TGTGCCAGCAAAGACAGAAAGAACACCGGGGAGCTGTTTTTT; CDR3: CASKDRKNTGELFF
size: many; D: NA; J: TRBJ1-6; V: TRBV6-4; DNA: TGTGCCAGCAGCGCACCATGGAAGGGTCGGGATTCACCCCTCCACTTT; CDR3: CASSAPWKGRDSPLHF
size: few; D: NA; J: TRBJ1-4; V: TRBV27; DNA: TGTGCCAGCAGTTTATCGACTATTAGTCAGCTGTTTTTT; CDR3: CASSLSTISQLFF
size: few; D: NA; J: TRBJ2-3; V: TRBV7-6; DNA: TGTGCCAGCAGTAGATTCGGGGCAGTAGACACAGATACGCAGTATTTT; CDR3: CASSRFGAVDTDTQYF
size: many; D: NA; J: TRBJ2-3; V: TRBV7-2; DNA: TGTGCCAGCAGCTTAGGCGGGGGCGTAGGAGATACGCAGTATTTT; CDR3: CASSLGGGVGDTQYF
size: NA; D: NA; J: TRBJ1-1; V: TRBV7-9; DNA: TGTGCCAGCAGCTTTTCCCGGACCGTCGGGAACACTGAAGCTTTCTTT; CDR3: CASSFSRTVGNTEAFF
size: NA; D: TRBD2; J: TRBJ2-1; V: TRBV19; DNA: TGTGCCAGTAGTTCCCTAGCGGGGGGTCAGAGCTCCTACAATGAGCAGTTCTTC; CDR3: CASSSLAGGQSSYNEQFF
size: many; D: NA; J: TRBJ1-1; V: TRBV11-2; DNA: TGTGCCAGCAGCTGGGGTACGAACACTGAAGCTTTCTTT; CDR3: CASSWGTNTEAFF
size: many; D: NA; J: TRBJ2-7; V: TRBV7-2; DNA: TGTGCCAGCAGCATCGCGGGGCCTACCTACGAGCAGTACTTC; CDR3: CASSIAGPTYEQYF
size: once; D: NA; J: TRBJ2-4; V: TRBV27; DNA: TGTGCCAGTTACACCTCAGCCAAAAACATTCAGTACTTC; CDR3: CASYTSAKNIQYF
size: NA; D: NA; J: TRBJ1-1; V: TRBV7-4; DNA: TGTGCCAGCAGCTTTACGGCTTTCTTT; CDR3: CASSFTAFF
size: few; D: NA; J: TRBJ2-7; V: TRBV3-1; DNA: TGTGCCAGCAGCCAAGGCTCAATCCTCCTGACAGGCGTCTACGAGCAGTACTTC; CDR3: CASSQGSILLTGVYEQYF
size: few; D: TRBD1; J: TRBJ2-2; V: TRBV9; DNA: TGTGCCAGCAGCTTTCCTGACAGGGTTACGACCGGGGAGCTGTTTTTT; CDR3: CASSFPDRVTTGELFF
size: NA; D: TRBD1; J: TRBJ1-2; V: TRBV4-1; DNA: TGCGCCAGCAGCCAAGATCGGACAGGGACTGAGGGCTACACCTTC; CDR3: CASSQDRTGTEGYTF
size: NA; D: NA; J: TRBJ2-5; V: TRBV4-1; DNA: TGCGCCAGCAGCCCGGAGAGGCAGGAGCAAGAGACCCAGTACTTC; CDR3: CASSPERQEQETQYF
size: NA; D: NA; J: TRBJ1-2; V: TRBV27; DNA: TGTGCCAGCAGTTTATCGGCAGGGAGGAACTATGGCTACACCTTC; CDR3: CASSLSAGRNYGYTF
size: few; D: NA; J: TRBJ2-1; V: TRBV27; DNA: TGTGCCAGCAGCGCACTGGGGGTTTCGAGCTCCTACAATGAGCAGTTCTTC; CDR3: CASSALGVSSSYNEQFF
size: NA; D: NA; J: TRBJ2-7; V: TRBV27; DNA: TGTGCCAGCAGTTTTTCCAGAACCTACGAGCAGTACTTC; CDR3: CASSFSRTYEQYF
size: few; D: NA; J: TRBJ1-2; V: TRBV28; DNA: TGTGCCAGCAGTTTCATCCAGGGAAACTATGGCTACACCTTC; CDR3: CASSFIQGNYGYTF
size: NA; D: NA; J: TRBJ1-1; V: TRBV19; DNA: TGTGCCAGTAGTATATCCGCTACCGGGACTGAAGCTTTCTTT; CDR3: CASSISATGTEAFF
size: few; D: TRBD2; J: TRBJ2-2; V: TRBV4-1; DNA: TGCGCCAGCAGCCAAGGACTAGCGGGGGTCACCGGGGAGCTGTTTTTT; CDR3: CASSQGLAGVTGELFF
size: NA; D: NA; J: TRBJ1-5; V: TRBV6-6; DNA: TGTGCCAGCAGTTACCCCCCAAACTATAGCAATCAGCCCCAGCATTTT; CDR3: CASSYPPNYSNQPQHF
size: many; D: NA; J: TRBJ2-1; V: TRBV6-2/TRBV6-3; DNA: TGTGGCTCGGATCAGGGGGGCAATGAGCAGTTCTTC; CDR3: CGSDQGGNEQFF
size: NA; D: TRBD2; J: TRBJ2-1; V: TRBV9; DNA: TGTGCCAGCAGCGCCCTGGGACTAGCTGGCAATGAGCAGTTCTTC; CDR3: CASSALGLAGNEQFF
size: NA; D: TRBD1; J: TRBJ2-3; V: TRBV24-1; DNA: TGTGCCACCAGTGGGGTGGACAGGGTCACAGATACGCAGTATTTT; CDR3: CATSGVDRVTDTQYF
size: many; D: TRBD2; J: TRBJ2-6; V: TRBV7-8; DNA: TGTGCCAGCAGCGGGACTAGCGGGGGACCCTCTGGGGCCAACGTCCTGACTTTC; CDR3: CASSGTSGGPSGANVLTF
size: few; D: TRBD1; J: TRBJ1-1; V: TRBV7-9; DNA: TGTGCCAGCAGCTTTACAGGGGCGCCTCCTTCTTTCACTGAAGCTTTCTTT; CDR3: CASSFTGAPPSFTEAFF
size: NA; D: NA; J: TRBJ2-7; V: TRBV3-1; DNA: TGTGCCAGCAGCATCCGGGGACCTTGGCCTTACGAGCAGTACTTC; CDR3: CASSIRGPWPYEQYF
size: few; D: TRBD2; J: TRBJ2-1; V: TRBV4-2; DNA: TGTGCCAGCAGCCAAGTTACTAGCGGGGGCAATGAGCAGTTCTTC; CDR3: CASSQVTSGGNEQFF
size: many; D: TRBD1; J: TRBJ1-1; V: TRBV5-5; DNA: TGTGCCAGCAGCTGGGCCGGGACAGGGACTGAAGCTTTCTTT; CDR3: CASSWAGTGTEAFF
size: many; D: NA; J: TRBJ2-1; V: TRBV7-9; DNA: TGTGCCAGCAGCTTAGCGCCCCCCTCCAATGAGCAGTTCTTC; CDR3: CASSLAPPSNEQFF
size: NA; D: NA; J: TRBJ2-2; V: TRBV7-9; DNA: TGTGCCAGCAGCTTAATGTACTGGCAGGGTCCGGACACCGGGGAGCTGTTTTTT; CDR3: CASSLMYWQGPDTGELFF
size: NA; D: NA; J: TRBJ2-3; V: TRBV2; DNA: TGTGCCAGCAGTGAAAACTGGGCAGGGGCTGGAGATACGCAGTATTTT; CDR3: CASSENWAGAGDTQYF
size: NA; D: TRBD1; J: TRBJ2-1; V: TRBV5-5; DNA: TGTGCCAGCACCAGGGACAGGGTCTCCTACAATGAGCAGTTCTTC; CDR3: CASTRDRVSYNEQFF
size: NA; D: TRBD1; J: TRBJ1-1; V: TRBV3-1; DNA: TGTGCCAGCAGCCAAGATTTCAGGACAGGGAGGAACACTGAAGCTTTCTTT; CDR3: CASSQDFRTGRNTEAFF
size: NA; D: NA; J: TRBJ2-7; V: TRBV27; DNA: TGTGCCAGCAGTTCCGGGGACCCCTACGAGCAGTACTTC; CDR3: CASSSGDPYEQYF
size: few; D: TRBD2; J: TRBJ2-7; V: TRBV7-9; DNA: TGTGCCAGCAGCTTCCCGCGGAGCGGGGCAAAATCAAGCTCCTACGAGCAGTACTTC; CDR3: CASSFPRSGAKSSSYEQYF